This T cell receptor beta chain was identified during a study of blood T cell repertoires in COVID-19. The overall study: Collection of acute and convalescent COVID-19 samples took place in the United States, Italy and Spain. Sources were T cells, B-cell-depleted T cells, or PBMCs; the material itself was cDNA or gDNA.

The repertoire was sequenced with immunoSEQ multiplex PCR; TCRdb's copy has only in-frame clones and lacks some. The table lists 200,000 or so clones, over 70% of them singletons. V was trimmed by 6 bases and J by 4 bases, leaving 18 bases between them. The CDR3 covers 15 residues. The V gene's germline CDR1 is LGHDT and CDR2 YNNKEL (reference sequence). This clone was counted once. The V and J genes are TRBV3-1 (or the pseudogene TRBV3-2) and TRBJ1-2; D remains unclear. Sequenced: PBMCs or T cells enriched from blood (not recorded which). The TCR was taken from a woman in her thirties who had been exposed to COVID-19. This chain's CDR3 is CASRSEGESIYGYTF. In DNA, the CDR3 is TGTGCCAGCAGATCGGAGGGAGAGAGTATCTATGGCTACACCTTC.